The subject of this entry is one T cell receptor (beta chain). Its antigen is currently unknown. The sample comes from a study of cytomegalovirus exposure and HLA in healthy donors. Study conclusions and caveats: A likely sequencing artifact accounted for one observed cluster of highly shared sequence variants.

Between the trimmed V and J ends, which lost 5 bases and 3 bases, there was a span of 10 bases. CDR1 is MNHNY, CDR2 SVGAGI, per germline (reference sequence). The CDR3 sequence is 13 residues long. The primer mix had 60 Vbeta and 13 Jbeta primers. Libraries were prepared by immunoSEQ multiplex PCR; TCRdb keeps only in-frame clonotypes and omits some of them. The data contain around 97,000 clones, 76% of them singletons. Sequenced sample: PBMCs. V usage is TRBV6-6 and J usage is TRBJ1-1, with D unresolved. This clonotype was sampled from a woman aged 18 to 35 in good health and CMV-seropositive. This CDR3 reads CASSQVRDTEAFF. In DNA, the CDR3 is TGTGCCAGCAGTCAGGTTCGAGACACTGAAGCTTTCTTT.